Included here is one TCR beta chain sequence, with context. As yet, its antigen is unknown. These data originate in a study of T-cell memory formation after mild COVID-19. Study information: The two donors had largely donor-specific TCR clusters. Study-level results: The study found contracting CD4+ clones mainly in CM and EM and contracting CD8+ clones in EMRA.

The CDR3 contains 13 residues. V lost 4 bases and J lost 7, with 10 bases in between. Germline V gene sequence: CDR1 SGHTA, CDR2 FQGNSA. The TCR alpha and TCR beta cDNA libraries, bearing sample barcodes and UMIs, were generated by 5'RACE using constant-segment primers. TCRdb passed the 5' RACE reads through MiXCR, listing each CDR3 protein once. The sample yields 550,000 to 650,000 distinct CDR3 sequences, roughly 17% seen once. This sequence was found in an adult woman who had mild COVID-19 (a few samples of this study predate the infection). Cell type and time point are not known. The sample comprised PBMCs or a T cell subset sorted from them (not recorded which). The chain uses TRBV7-2 and TRBJ2-2; no definite D call. The chain's CDR3 is CASSSEAFGELFF. The CDR3 coding sequence is TGTGCCAGCAGCTCAGAGGCTTTCGGGGAGCTGTTTTTT.